These 5 T cell receptor beta chains came from one sample sequenced in a study of cytomegalovirus exposure and HLA in healthy donors. The assay was immunoSEQ multiplex PCR, and TCRdb's table has in-frame clones only and misses some. The data contain more than 300,000 clones, more than 80% of them singletons. The sample was PBMCs. These receptors all stem from a young woman in good health and CMV-seronegative.

This clone was found once. The rearrangement links TRBV6-5 to TRBJ2-7; TRBD2 agrees at 7 bases. There are 14 residues in the CDR3. Trimming removed 5 bases from V and 6 bases from J; junction bases left unmatched: 10. Germline V gene sequence: CDR1 MNHEY, CDR2 SVGAGI. Here the CDR3 reads CASSMGSGLIEQYF. As DNA, the CDR3 is TGTGCCAGCAGTATGGGCTCGGGACTAATCGAGCAGTACTTC.

A few counts support this clone. The chain recombines TRBV5-1 with TRBJ1-3; D call uncertain. Germline V gene data show CDR1 as SGHRS and CDR2 as YFSETQ. The V and J ends lost 0 bases and 5 bases respectively, with 9 bases between them. This CDR3 contains 14 residues. CDR3 sequence reads: CASSLDRTRNTIYF. CDR3 DNA sequence: TGCGCCAGCAGCTTGGACAGAACAAGAAACACCATATATTTT.

This rearrangement joins TRBV2 to TRBJ1-6, with D perhaps TRBD1 (5 bases). The CDR3 runs 16 residues. Trimming removed 4 bases from V and 9 bases from J, with 19 bases in between. Per germline, CDR1 SNHLY and CDR2 FYNNEI. The CDR3 region is CASSVQGRVAFSPLHF. In DNA, the CDR3 is TGTGCCAGCAGTGTGCAGGGTAGGGTGGCGTTTTCACCCCTCCACTTT.

The gene calls are TRBV27 and TRBJ1-5, with D hard to call. The CDR3 contains 13 residues. V dropped 5 bases and J dropped 8 bases, with 13 bases sitting between them. CDR1 is MNHEY and CDR2 is SMNVEV in the germline V gene (reference sequence). Written as DNA, the CDR3 is TGTGCCAGCAGTCTACGGGAGCGGGAGCCCCAGCATTTT. Amino acid sequence: CASSLREREPQHF.

The chain employs TRBV30 and TRBJ2-3; 10 bases fit TRBD2. V lost 0 bases and J lost 4; bases outside the gene matches: 4. Germline CDR1 reads GTSNPN; CDR2 reads SVGIG (reference sequence). CDR3 length: 15 amino acids. The CDR3 region is CAWSVSAGGADTQYF. The CDR3 DNA reads TGTGCCTGGAGTGTGTCAGCGGGAGGGGCAGATACGCAGTATTTT.